The T cell receptor (beta chain) under discussion was sequenced for a study of STAT5B mutations in CD4+ large granular lymphocyte leukemia. Method: immunoSEQ multiplex PCR; TCRdb's copy keeps in-frame clones and lacks some. The sample records approximately 30,000 clones, about 77% being singletons. Germline values: CDR1 LNHDA, CDR2 SQIVND (reference sequence). There are 16 residues in the CDR3. The junction had 7 bases not matched to a gene; V was cut back by 5 bases and J by 1 base. This chain joins TRBV19 and TRBJ2-1; 8 bases are a match to TRBD1. This clonotype was sampled from a human donor in good health. The specimen sequenced was CD4+ T cells from blood buffy coats. In DNA, the CDR3 is TGTGCCAGTAGTGAGACCAGGGGGCCATCCTACAATGAGCAGTTCTTC. Its protein is CASSETRGPSYNEQFF.